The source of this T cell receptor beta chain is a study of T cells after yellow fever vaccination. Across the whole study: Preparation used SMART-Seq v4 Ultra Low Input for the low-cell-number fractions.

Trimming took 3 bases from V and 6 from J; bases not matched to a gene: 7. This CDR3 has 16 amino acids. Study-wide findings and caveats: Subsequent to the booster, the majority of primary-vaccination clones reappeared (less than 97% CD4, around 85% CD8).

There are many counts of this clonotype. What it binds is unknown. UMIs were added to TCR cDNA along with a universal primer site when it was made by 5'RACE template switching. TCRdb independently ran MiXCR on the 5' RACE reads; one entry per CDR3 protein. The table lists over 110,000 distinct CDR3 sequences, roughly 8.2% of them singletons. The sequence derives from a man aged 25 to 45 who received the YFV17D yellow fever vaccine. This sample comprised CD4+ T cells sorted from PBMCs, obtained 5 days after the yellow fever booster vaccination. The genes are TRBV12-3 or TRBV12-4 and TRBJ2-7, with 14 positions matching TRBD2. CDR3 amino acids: CASSLMTSGRASEQYF. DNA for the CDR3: TGTGCCAGCAGTTTGATGACTAGCGGGAGGGCCAGCGAGCAGTACTTC.